This T cell receptor beta chain originates from a study of circulating tumor DNA in untreated peripheral T-cell lymphoma (dated by TCRdb to the early 2020s). The library relied on the immunoSEQ multiplex PCR assay. What TCRdb holds here is the immuneACCESS table cut down to in-frame rearrangements. Part of the clones is not present; checked against another copy, under half of the missing clones reflect an unresolved V gene, and the others are unexplained. The sample contains roughly 1,100 clones, 75% to 85% of them found a single time. The top ten constitute approximately 7.9% of the sample. Taken from the germline V gene, the CDR1 and CDR2 loops are SGHNT and YENEEA. V is shortened by 6 bases, J by 0 bases, and the region joining them spans 25 bases. From cysteine to phenylalanine, the CDR3 is 19 amino acids long. Kept here is only the CDR3 DNA, which spans 57 bases and is read in frame from base 1.

To identify tumor-specific TCR clonotypes, tumor tissue taken at baseline, before any treatment, was sequenced. The study used next-generation sequencing of T-cell receptor sequences to monitor peripheral T-cell lymphoma patients receiving frontline treatment on a trial. On this clone: This receptor's antigen is unknown. Base qualities are not at hand, and no much larger clone is one base apart.

The study at large found these results: Tumor-specific clonotypes were identified in just over 75% of patients, from 85% to 90% of baseline tissues and about 67% of baseline serum samples.

This sequence was found in a human donor with peripheral T-cell lymphoma. The V and J segments used are TRBV11-3 and TRBJ2-3, and possibly TRBD2, on 5 matching bases. The source material was tumor tissue. The CDR3 reads as follows: CASSGGGRVYGYSTDTQYF. The bases are TGTGCCAGCAGTGGAGGCGGGCGGGTCTACGGGTATAGCACAGATACGCAGTATTTT.